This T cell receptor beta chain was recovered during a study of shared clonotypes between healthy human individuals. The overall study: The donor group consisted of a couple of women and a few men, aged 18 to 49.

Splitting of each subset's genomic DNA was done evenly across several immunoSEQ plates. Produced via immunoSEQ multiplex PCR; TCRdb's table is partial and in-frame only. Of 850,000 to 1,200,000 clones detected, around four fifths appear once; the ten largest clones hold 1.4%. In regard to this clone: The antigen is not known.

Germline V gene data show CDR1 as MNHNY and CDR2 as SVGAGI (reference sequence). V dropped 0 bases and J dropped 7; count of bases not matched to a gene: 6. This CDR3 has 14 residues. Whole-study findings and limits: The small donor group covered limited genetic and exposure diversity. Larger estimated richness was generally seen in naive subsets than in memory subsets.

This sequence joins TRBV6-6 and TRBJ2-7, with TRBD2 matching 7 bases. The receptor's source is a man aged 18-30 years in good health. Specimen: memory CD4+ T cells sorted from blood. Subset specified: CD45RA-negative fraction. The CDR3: CASSYSGGSGEQYF. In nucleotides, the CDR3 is TGTGCCAGCAGTTACTCGGGCGGGAGTGGTGAGCAGTACTTC.